This T cell receptor beta chain appears in the sequencing data of a study of T cells in localized non-small cell lung cancer. Overall study results and limits: Greater blood T cell density accompanied longer overall survival. Only one tumor region was sequenced, so heterogeneity remains possible. Peak T cell clonality was found in uninvolved adjacent lung, exceeding tumor. Turning up in adjacent lung were a median roughly 59 of the top 100 tumor clones.

CDR3 length: 15 residues. The V gene's germline CDR1 is SGHNT and CDR2 YENEEA. J lost 4 bases, V lost 3 bases, and 5 bases had no gene match. Libraries were prepared by immunoSEQ multiplex PCR; TCRdb keeps only in-frame clonotypes and omits some of them. In the table there are 3,400 or so clones, about 20% of which are singletons. This clone rates as medium-sized. Its antigen remains unknown. V usage is TRBV11-3 and J usage is TRBJ2-1, with 8 bases lining up with TRBD2. Sequencing used lung tumor tissue, obtained before any cancer treatment. This TCR derives from a woman aged 35 to 70 with stage III squamous cell lung carcinoma. The CDR3: CASSFSSGSYNEQFF. The CDR3 DNA reads as TGTGCCAGCAGCTTTTCCAGCGGGAGTTACAATGAGCAGTTCTTC.